Listed below are T cell receptor beta chains from one sample, sequenced in a study of beta chain features in type 1 diabetes. The data were produced by immunoSEQ multiplex PCR, yet TCRdb's version contains in-frame clones alone and is incomplete. The repertoire holds about 360,000 clones, with around an eighth as singletons. What was sequenced was naive CD4+ T cells from blood. All receptors derive from a man in his late teens or twenties in good health. The CDR3 runs from the conserved cysteine through the conserved F or W. A D gene is named only where the DNA matches it firmly. The size of a clone is reported for some rows only, either as once, few or many, or as a class for expanded clones.

-,TRBV18,TRBD1,TRBJ1-5,TGTGCCAGCTCACTCGGGACAGGGGATCAGCCCCAGCATTTT,CASSLGTGDQPQHF
-,TRBV4-1,TRBD1,TRBJ2-1,TGCGCCAGCAGCCGGGGACAGGGACCGTTTGATGAGCAGTTCTTC,CASSRGQGPFDEQFF
-,TRBV6-5,-,TRBJ2-7,TGTGCCAGCAGTTACAGGCTAGCATTCGAGCAGTACTTC,CASSYRLAFEQYF
few,TRBV19,TRBD1,TRBJ2-2,TGTGCCAGTAGTCCACAGACAGGGATCGGGGAGCTGTTTTTT,CASSPQTGIGELFF
few,TRBV10-3,-,TRBJ2-1,TGTGCCATCAGTGAGTCGAAGGGGCTGGCTTGGAATGAGCAGTTCTTC,CAISESKGLAWNEQFF
-,TRBV29-1,TRBD1,TRBJ2-1,TGCAGCGTGAATTGGGACAGGAGGAATGAGCAGTTCTTC,CSVNWDRRNEQFF
-,TRBV5-6,TRBD1,TRBJ2-2,TGTGCCAGCAGCTATGGACAGGGGGCCCCCTCCTTCACCGGGGAGCTGTTTTTT,CASSYGQGAPSFTGELFF
few,TRBV14,-,TRBJ1-4,TGTGCCAGCAGCCAAAGATCCGGTGAAAAACTGTTTTTT,CASSQRSGEKLFF
-,TRBV2,TRBD2,TRBJ2-1,TGTGCCAGCACTGGGACTAGCGGGCACAATGAGCAGTTCTTC,CASTGTSGHNEQFF
-,TRBV7-2,TRBD1,TRBJ1-2,TGTGCCAGCCAAGGATCGAACAGGGGGAGTAACTATGGCTACACCTTC,CASQGSNRGSNYGYTF
-,TRBV7-2,TRBD1,TRBJ2-3,TGTGCCAGCAGCTTAAGGACAGGGGGCGCGAGGAAGGCAGATACGCAGTATTTT,CASSLRTGGARKADTQYF
few,TRBV30,TRBD1,TRBJ2-7,TGTGCCTGGAATCCGGACAGGGGGGACTACGAGCAGTACTTC,CAWNPDRGDYEQYF
few,TRBV5-1,TRBD1,TRBJ1-1,TGCGCCAGCAGCGGAGGACAGGGCGGCACTGAAGCTTTCTTT,CASSGGQGGTEAFF
-,TRBV19,TRBD1,TRBJ2-7,TGTGCCAGTAGCCTGTCTGCCGGGACAGGGGGATACGAGCAGTACTTC,CASSLSAGTGGYEQYF
few,TRBV28,-,TRBJ2-5,TGTGCCAGCACCCGAGCGACTAGTTCGCTAGAAGAGACCCAGTACTTC,CASTRATSSLEETQYF
-,TRBV29-1,TRBD1,TRBJ2-2,TGCAGCGTTCCGGGACAGGGCTTTACCGGGGAGCTGTTTTTT,CSVPGQGFTGELFF
-,TRBV19,-,TRBJ2-4,TGTGCCAGTAGTAATTTGGGAGAAGCCAAAAACATTCAGTACTTC,CASSNLGEAKNIQYF
few,TRBV6-6,-,TRBJ2-3,TGTGCCAGCAGTTACTCGAACAGGGAACCAGATACGCAGTATTTT,CASSYSNREPDTQYF
few,TRBV29-1,TRBD1,TRBJ1-1,TGCAGCGGAGTGGGACAGGCGGGCACTGAAGCTTTCTTT,CSGVGQAGTEAFF
few,TRBV25-1,TRBD2,TRBJ2-5,TGTGCCAGCAGTGACTCGGCGGGGGGACCTCAAGAGACCCAGTACTTC,CASSDSAGGPQETQYF
few,TRBV6-5,TRBD1,TRBJ1-1,TGTGCCAGCAGCCCCGACAGGGGAACTGAAGCTTTCTTT,CASSPDRGTEAFF
-,TRBV9,TRBD2,TRBJ2-5,TGTGCCAGCAGCGTCGCTAGCGGGACAAAAGAGACCCAGTACTTC,CASSVASGTKETQYF
few,TRBV2,-,TRBJ1-5,TGTGCCAGCGGACGAGGGCAGCCCCAGCATTTT,CASGRGQPQHF
-,TRBV6-4,-,TRBJ2-2,TGTGCCAGCAGTCGATCGGGACACCAGAACACCGGGGAGCTGTTTTTT,CASSRSGHQNTGELFF
-,TRBV9,-,TRBJ1-2,TGTGCCAGCAGCGTAGACTTGGGGGCAGAGTACTATGGCTACACCTTC,CASSVDLGAEYYGYTF
-,TRBV6-5,TRBD2,TRBJ2-5,TGTGCCAGCAGTTACTCAGGGAGGGGAGAGACCCAGTACTTC,CASSYSGRGETQYF
-,TRBV4-3,-,TRBJ2-2,TGCGCCAGCAGCCAACCGACAGGCCCCGGGGAGCTGTTTTTT,CASSQPTGPGELFF
-,TRBV7-9,TRBD2,TRBJ2-1,TGTGCCAGCAGCCGGCCCCGACTAGCCGGAAGCTCCTACAATGAGCAGTTCTTC,CASSRPRLAGSSYNEQFF
few,TRBV28,-,TRBJ2-2,TGTGCCAGCAGTTTGCTAGCGAGGGGGCTTAACACCGGGGAGCTGTTTTTT,CASSLLARGLNTGELFF
few,TRBV6-5,TRBD2,TRBJ2-7,TGTGCCAGCAGTGCGACTAGCGGGGTAACCTACGAGCAGTACTTC,CASSATSGVTYEQYF
few,TRBV7-2,-,TRBJ1-5,TGTGCCAGCAGCTCCACAGGTAACAATCAGCCCCAGCATTTT,CASSSTGNNQPQHF
-,TRBV29-1,-,TRBJ1-2,TGCAGCGTTGACACAGCTAACTATGGCTACACCTTC,CSVDTANYGYTF
many,TRBV30,TRBD2,TRBJ2-1,TGTGCCTGGAGTGTACGACTAGCGGGGGAGCAGTTCTTC,CAWSVRLAGEQFF
few,TRBV6-6,TRBD1,TRBJ1-1,TGTGCCAGCAGTTTTACAGGGGCGAACACTGAAGCTTTCTTT,CASSFTGANTEAFF
-,TRBV9,TRBD1,TRBJ2-2,TGTGCCAGCAGCGTAGTCCAGGGGGCGACCGGGGAGCTGTTTTTT,CASSVVQGATGELFF
-,TRBV7-9,-,TRBJ1-1,TGTGCCAGCAGCTCCCGAAGGGGTCGAACTGAAGCTTTCTTT,CASSSRRGRTEAFF
few,TRBV28,TRBD2,TRBJ2-3,TGTGCCAGCAGTTTAATCGGAGGCGGGAGCGTCACAGATACGCAGTATTTT,CASSLIGGGSVTDTQYF
-,TRBV7-9,-,TRBJ1-6,TGTGCCAGCAGCTTAGGAGGACTGAATTCACCCCTCCACTTT,CASSLGGLNSPLHF
-,TRBV12-5,TRBD2,TRBJ2-7,TGTGCTAGTGGTTTATGGCTAGCGGGAAACTACGAGCAGTACTTC,CASGLWLAGNYEQYF
-,TRBV18,TRBD1,TRBJ2-7,TGTGCCAGCTCCCCGACAGGGATTTCCTACGAGCAGTACTTC,CASSPTGISYEQYF
-,TRBV18,-,TRBJ1-1,TGTGCCAGCTCACCAACAGAGTTGAACACTGAAGCTTTCTTT,CASSPTELNTEAFF
-,TRBV5-8,TRBD1,TRBJ1-6,TGTGCCAGCAGTGTGGGGGCGACAGGGGGGACCTCACCCCTCCACTTT,CASSVGATGGTSPLHF
-,TRBV28,TRBD1,TRBJ1-1,TGTGCCAGCAGTTCCCCAGGGGGCGCGAACACTGAAGCTTTCTTT,CASSSPGGANTEAFF
few,TRBV30,-,TRBJ2-7,TGTGCCTGGAGTGTAGGGGGGGTCTACGACGAGCAGTACTTC,CAWSVGGVYDEQYF
few,TRBV30,TRBD2,TRBJ2-5,TGTGCCTGGAGTTCCGCGGGAGGGCCCCGAGAGACCCAGTACTTC,CAWSSAGGPRETQYF
-,TRBV7-9,-,TRBJ2-3,TGTGCCAGCAGCCTAAGTATAGATACGCAGTATTTT,CASSLSIDTQYF
few,TRBV4-3,-,TRBJ2-2,TGCGCCAGCAGCCAACACGGAGGTGGCACCGGGGAGCTGTTTTTT,CASSQHGGGTGELFF